The 28 T cell receptor beta chains given below trace back to one sample, sequenced in a study of technical replicates of blood from a few donors. TCRdb keeps only in-frame clones here, not all; method: immunoSEQ multiplex PCR. This sample has approximately 81,000 clones, with more than 80% found just once. Source material: PBMCs. These TCRs come from a human donor in good health. Some clones in this sample may be carry-over from other donors' samples.

The table lists this clone with a count of one. The gene calls are TRBV27 and TRBJ2-7, with 11 bases identical to TRBD1. V lost 3 bases to trimming and J lost 4 bases; unmatched junction nucleotides: 5. The CDR3 runs 15 residues. The germline V gene encodes CDR1 MNHEY and CDR2 SMNVEV (reference sequence). CDR3 sequence (DNA): TGTGCCAGCAGTTTTCGGACAGGGGGCTTGTACGAGCAGTACTTC. This encodes CASSFRTGGLYEQYF.

The V and J genes are TRBV4-2 and TRBJ2-3, with 11 bases matching TRBD2. Germline-derived CDR1 and CDR2 are LGHNA and YNFKEQ. V lost 0 bases to trimming and J lost 2 bases; unmatched junction nucleotides: 4. The CDR3 has 17 amino acids. CDR3 sequence (DNA): TGTGCCAGCAGCCAAGACGCTAGCGGGGGGTCCACAGATACGCAGTATTTT. It translates to CASSQDASGGSTDTQYF.

V usage is TRBV7-9 and J usage is TRBJ2-1, with 8 bases that match TRBD1. The J segment lost 1 base and the V segment lost 6 bases, leaving 8 bases of the junction unmatched. Looked up from germline, CDR1 is SEHNR and CDR2 is FQNEAQ (reference sequence). This CDR3 is built from 16 residues. The chain's CDR3 is CASRAGTGDSYNEQFF. In nucleotides, the CDR3 is TGTGCCAGCAGAGCCGGGACAGGTGATTCCTACAATGAGCAGTTCTTC. The whole variable domain, filled in from reference TRBV7-9 and TRBJ2-1, reads DTGVSQNPRHKITKRGQNVTFRCDPISEHNRLYWYRQTLGQGPEFLTYFQNEAQLEKSRLLSDRFSAERPKGSFSTLEIQRTEQGDSAMYLCASRAGTGDSYNEQFFGPGTRLTVL.

The rearrangement uses TRBV30 and TRBJ2-7, with 13 positions matching TRBD2. The CDR3 length is 15 residues. Germline V gene lookup returns CDR1 GTSNPN and CDR2 SVGIG (reference sequence). Trimming took 5 bases from V and 4 from J; bases not matched to a gene: 8. CDR3 nucleotides: TGTGCCTGGGGATGGACTAGCGGGAGCAAGTACGAGCAGTACTTC. It specifies CAWGWTSGSKYEQYF.

Comments on this clone: This CDR3 is also generated by other DNA sequences in the sample. The CDR3 loop is CASSLDSSYNEQFF. The CDR3 nucleotides are TGTGCCAGCAGCTTGGACAGCTCCTACAATGAGCAGTTCTTC. J is TRBJ2-1 and V is TRBV7-2, with a weak D call TRBD1 (6 bases). The ends were cut back, 3 bases at V and 0 bases at J, with 6 bases in the middle. Per the germline V gene, CDR1 is SGHTA and CDR2 is FQGNSA. The CDR3 has 14 amino acids.

The chain uses TRBV4-3 and TRBJ2-3; a weak D match, TRBD2 (5 bases). CDR3 length: 13 amino acids. The germline CDR1 and CDR2 sequences are LGHNA and YSLEER. With 1 base removed from V and 9 bases from J, the gap between germline ends came to 11 bases. CDR3 protein: CASSQVGSSTQYF. CDR3 DNA: TGCGCCAGCAGCCAAGTGGGGAGCAGCACGCAGTATTTT.

The rearrangement uses TRBV6-5 and TRBJ1-1; tentatively, D is TRBD1 (5 bases). V gave up 2 bases and J gave up 13 bases, with 17 bases separating them. The CDR3 totals 13 residues. Per germline, CDR1 MNHEY and CDR2 SVGAGI. The CDR3 DNA reads as TGTGCCAGCAGTTACGGGAGGCGGGGCCCAGGTTTCTTT. Its protein is CASSYGRRGPGFF.

The chain has TRBV27 and TRBJ1-2; D gene ambiguous. V shed 2 bases and J shed 8 bases, with 15 bases lying between them. The CDR3 runs 14 residues. Germline CDR1 reads MNHEY; CDR2 reads SMNVEV (reference sequence). CDR3 DNA sequence: TGTGCCAGCAGTTTACACCCGCGTGAGGGAGGCTACACCTTC. Protein sequence: CASSLHPREGGYTF.

The chain is built from TRBV30 and TRBJ2-7; no firm D call. The CDR3 length is 12 residues. The ends were cut back, 6 bases at V and 0 bases at J, with 9 bases in the middle. Germline lookup yields CDR1 GTSNPN and CDR2 SVGIG (reference sequence). The CDR3 loop reads CACKQSSYEQYF. CDR3 DNA sequence: TGTGCCTGTAAACAGAGCTCCTACGAGCAGTACTTC.

The V and J genes are TRBV10-3 and TRBJ2-2; 7 bases align to TRBD1. Losses at the gene ends were 6 bases for V and 7 bases for J; bases not matched to a gene: 8. The CDR3 consists of 14 residues. Germline CDR1 and CDR2: ENHRY and SYGVKD. The CDR3 protein is CAIRMQGVSGELFF. CDR3 nucleotides: TGTGCCATCAGGATGCAGGGGGTAAGCGGGGAGCTGTTTTTT.

V and J are TRBV2 and TRBJ2-2; D might be TRBD1 (6 bases). Trimming left V 6 bases short and J 4 bases short, with 12 bases between. CDR1 is SNHLY, CDR2 FYNNEI, per germline. This CDR3 comprises 14 residues. DNA of the CDR3: TGTGCCAGCAGGGGGGCGACGACCACCGGGGAGCTGTTTTTT. Residues: CASRGATTTGELFF.

This clone came up once. The chain recombines TRBV6-6 with TRBJ1-1; the D gene is possibly TRBD1 (5 bases). The germline CDR1 and CDR2 sequences are MNHNY and SVGAGI (reference sequence). The CDR3 is made up of 14 amino acids. Trimming stripped 5 bases from V and 11 bases from J, with 21 bases between. This CDR3 is CASSPLGVEGGAFF. The CDR3, as DNA: TGTGCCAGCAGTCCTTTGGGGGTGGAGGGAGGCGCTTTCTTT.

The genes are TRBV5-1 and TRBJ2-7; tentatively, D is TRBD2 (5 bases). The V end lost 0 bases, the J end lost 1 base, and 11 bases lay between the germline ends. The CDR3 loop spans 15 amino acids. CDR1 is SGHRS and CDR2 is YFSETQ in the germline V gene. CDR3 sequence: CASSLDPSPSYEQYF. The CDR3 bases are TGCGCCAGCAGCTTGGATCCTAGCCCATCCTACGAGCAGTACTTC.

The chain employs TRBV19 and TRBJ2-3; D unclear. V was shortened by 4 bases and J by 1 base, with 9 bases between the two germline ends. The CDR3 length is 14 residues. CDR1 is LNHDA, CDR2 SQIVND, per germline (reference sequence). The CDR3 here is CASSTRLGTDTQYF. CDR3 bases: TGTGCCAGTAGTACTAGACTTGGCACAGATACGCAGTATTTT. Full variable domain (outside the CDR3, taken from reference TRBV19 and TRBJ2-3): DGGITQSPKYLFRKEGQNVTLSCEQNLNHDAMYWYRQDPGQGLRLIYYSQIVNDFQKGDIAEGYSVSREKKESFPLTVTSAQKNPTAFYLCASSTRLGTDTQYFGPGTRLTVL.

CDR3 in amino acids: CASSHAGANTGELFF. The DNA of the CDR3 is TGTGCCAGCAGCCACGCGGGGGCGAACACCGGGGAGCTGTTTTTT. This chain connects TRBV4-2 to TRBJ2-2; 7 bases align to TRBD2. The CDR3 extends over 15 amino acids. J was trimmed by 0 bases and V by 3 bases; bases with no gene match: 1. In germline, CDR1 is LGHNA, CDR2 YNFKEQ.

The gene calls are TRBV29-1 and TRBJ1-2; D possibly corresponds to TRBD1 (5 bases). This CDR3 comprises 13 residues. The V end was cut by 7 bases, the J end by 0 bases, with 12 bases between. The germline CDR1 and CDR2 sequences are SQVTM and ANQGSEA. The CDR3 here is CSALLQANYGYTF. CDR3 coding DNA: TGCAGCGCCCTGCTACAGGCTAACTATGGCTACACCTTC.

This chain uses TRBV5-1 with TRBJ2-1, with 8 bases identical to TRBD1. This CDR3 comprises 13 residues. The V gene end was trimmed by 2 bases and the J gene end by 9 bases; junction bases not matched to a gene: 4. Germline V gives CDR1 SGHRS, CDR2 YFSETQ. DNA for the CDR3: TGCGCCAGCAGCTTAGACAGGGGTGGTGAGCAGTTCTTC. This sequence encodes CASSLDRGGEQFF.

The chain employs TRBV7-6 and TRBJ2-5; 7 positions match TRBD1. V trimming: 2 bases; J trimming: 5 bases; junction bases outside the gene matches: 8. The CDR3 runs 15 residues. Germline CDR1 SGHVS, CDR2 FNYEAQ. The DNA for the CDR3 is TGTGCCAGCAGCTTATCTAGGGGGCAAGGGGAGACCCAGTACTTC. Translating it yields CASSLSRGQGETQYF. The variable domain in full, completed from reference TRBV7-6 and TRBJ2-5, reads GAGVSQSPRYKVTKRGQDVALRCDPISGHVSLYWYRQALGQGPEFLTYFNYEAQQDKSGLPNDRFSAERPEGSISTLTIQRTEQRDSAMYRCASSLSRGQGETQYFGPGTRLLVL.

The gene calls are TRBV18 and TRBJ2-5, with D maybe TRBD1 (6 bases). V dropped 5 bases and J dropped 1 base, with 8 bases sitting between them. CDR1 KGHSH and CDR2 LQKENI come from the germline V gene. The CDR3 spans 13 residues. In DNA form, the CDR3 reads TGTGCCAGCTCAACGGACAGCCAAGAGACCCAGTACTTC. Protein product: CASSTDSQETQYF.

The chain combines TRBV9 with TRBJ1-5, with D tentatively TRBD1 (6 bases). V was shortened by 3 bases and J by 6 bases, with 13 bases between the two germline ends. The CDR3 is made up of 14 amino acids. Germline V gives CDR1 SGDLS, CDR2 YYNGEE. CDR3 coding DNA: TGTGCCAGCAGCGCAACAGGGTTCGGTCAGCCCCAGCATTTT. It translates to CASSATGFGQPQHF.

This chain connects TRBV7-2 to TRBJ2-7; D is possibly TRBD1 (6 bases). Germline V gene data show CDR1 as SGHTA and CDR2 as FQGNSA. The V end lost 2 bases, the J end lost 11 bases, and 13 bases lay between the germline ends. The CDR3 is 12 residues long. The CDR3, as DNA: TGTGCCAGCAGCTTAACAGGGACAACAGAGTACTTC. Translated, it gives CASSLTGTTEYF.

The chain couples TRBV7-2 to TRBJ2-3; D gene uncertain. Looked up from germline, CDR1 is SGHTA and CDR2 is FQGNSA. V was cut by 1 base and J by 0 bases, with 8 bases left in between. This CDR3 is 15 amino acids long. The CDR3: CASSLGMRSTDTQYF. In nucleotides, the CDR3 is TGTGCCAGCAGCTTAGGGATGCGGAGCACAGATACGCAGTATTTT.

The V call is TRBV5-1, the J call TRBJ2-3; 11 bases map to TRBD2. Germline CDR1 and CDR2: SGHRS and YFSETQ. V was clipped by 4 bases and J by 2 bases; unmatched bases: 6. This CDR3 contains 16 residues. The CDR3 nucleotides read TGCGCCAGCAGCACCGGGACTAGCGGATTCACAGATACGCAGTATTTT. Protein: CASSTGTSGFTDTQYF.

The V gene is TRBV7-8, the J gene TRBJ1-6, with 7 bases fitting TRBD1. V lost 2 bases, J lost 2 bases, and 3 bases stayed unmatched. This CDR3 is 16 amino acids long. Germline assignment: CDR1 SGHVS and CDR2 FQNEAQ. The CDR3 nucleotides read TGTGCCAGCAGCTTAAGAGGGGGCGCCTATAATTCACCCCTCCACTTT. It codes for CASSLRGGAYNSPLHF.

The J gene is TRBJ2-2, the V gene TRBV5-4; 14 bases map to TRBD2. This CDR3 has 17 amino acids. Trimming cost V 5 bases and J 5 bases; bases outside gene matches: 8. Per germline, CDR1 SGHNT and CDR2 YYREEE (reference sequence). CDR3 sequence reads: CASRPGLAGVGTGELFF. CDR3 nucleotides: TGTGCCAGCAGACCGGGACTAGCGGGGGTTGGAACCGGGGAGCTGTTTTTT.

This clone has ten or more counts. V usage is TRBV10-1 and J usage is TRBJ2-2, with D perhaps matching TRBD2 (5 bases). This CDR3 contains 17 residues. The germline CDR1 and CDR2 sequences are WNHNN and SYGVQD (reference sequence). The V end was cut by 0 bases, the J end by 1 base, with 12 bases between. The CDR3 nucleotides read TGCGCCAGCAGTGAGTCGACTCGTAGCGTGAACACCGGGGAGCTGTTTTTT. It specifies CASSESTRSVNTGELFF.

V usage is TRBV13 and J usage is TRBJ2-7; 9 bases align to TRBD2. J lost 1 base, V lost 4 bases, and 8 bases had no gene match. Germline loops: CDR1 PRHDT, CDR2 FYEKMQ (reference sequence). The CDR3 is made up of 16 amino acids. CDR3 region: CASSWETSGDSYEQYF. The CDR3 DNA follows: TGTGCCAGCAGCTGGGAGACTAGCGGAGATTCCTACGAGCAGTACTTC.

V gene TRBV19 combines with J gene TRBJ1-1, with 12 positions matching TRBD1. Per germline, CDR1 LNHDA and CDR2 SQIVND (reference sequence). The CDR3 extends over 18 amino acids. Trimming at V came to 5 bases and at J to 5 bases, leaving 15 bases not matched to a gene. The CDR3 DNA is TGTGCCAGTAGTCGCTATGGGACAGGGGGCGCCGTAAAGACTGAAGCTTTCTTT. Translating it yields CASSRYGTGGAVKTEAFF.